The 5 T cell receptor beta chains listed next were all sequenced from one sample in a study of T cell changes during pregnancy in multiple sclerosis. TCRdb keeps only in-frame clones here, not all; method: immunoSEQ multiplex PCR. The sample has some 120,000 clones, 92% seen once. The sample in question was peripheral blood, obtained in the third trimester of pregnancy. Receptors originate from a female donor with multiple sclerosis, enrolled in a pregnancy study.

The rearrangement joins TRBV19 to TRBJ2-3; D is perhaps TRBD2 (5 bases). CDR1 is LNHDA, CDR2 SQIVND, per germline (reference sequence). V lost 5 bases and J 1 base, leaving 13 bases between the germline ends. CDR3 size: 15 residues. CDR3 residues: CASSQRVGGTDTQYF. The CDR3 DNA is TGTGCCAGTAGTCAGAGGGTTGGGGGCACAGATACGCAGTATTTT.

This chain joins TRBV27 and TRBJ1-5, with TRBD1 matching 7 bases. This CDR3 has 14 residues. Unmatched junction bases numbered 8, after V lost 6 bases and J lost 6 bases. Germline V gene sequence: CDR1 MNHEY, CDR2 SMNVEV (reference sequence). The chain's CDR3 is CASRSTGDGQPQHF. Written as DNA, the CDR3 is TGTGCCAGCAGATCCACAGGGGATGGTCAGCCCCAGCATTTT.

This chain joins TRBV16 and TRBJ1-5; D gene ambiguous. V was cut by 2 bases and J by 0 bases, with 8 bases left in between. CDR1 and CDR2 (germline): KGHSY, FQNENV. The CDR3 contains 15 residues. CDR3 region: CASSQGPYSNQPQHF. The CDR3 nucleotides are TGTGCCAGCAGCCAAGGGCCCTATAGCAATCAGCCCCAGCATTTT.

This rearrangement joins TRBV27 to TRBJ2-7, with 7 bases aligning to TRBD1. CDR1 and CDR2 from the germline V gene are MNHEY and SMNVEV (reference sequence). The CDR3 runs to 13 residues. The J segment lost 5 bases and the V segment lost 9 bases, leaving 10 bases of the junction unmatched. Here the CDR3 DNA reads TGTGCCAGGGATTTAGACAGGGCCCACGAGCAGTACTTC. It translates to CARDLDRAHEQYF.

This chain uses TRBV5-4 with TRBJ2-7, with D tentatively TRBD1 (7 bases). From germline, CDR1 is SGHNT and CDR2 YYREEE (reference sequence). The CDR3 totals 14 residues. V was cut by 4 bases and J by 2 bases, with 13 bases left in between. The CDR3, as DNA: TGTGCCAGCAGCCTTAGCAGGGGGGCCTACGAGCAGTACTTC. Protein product: CASSLSRGAYEQYF.